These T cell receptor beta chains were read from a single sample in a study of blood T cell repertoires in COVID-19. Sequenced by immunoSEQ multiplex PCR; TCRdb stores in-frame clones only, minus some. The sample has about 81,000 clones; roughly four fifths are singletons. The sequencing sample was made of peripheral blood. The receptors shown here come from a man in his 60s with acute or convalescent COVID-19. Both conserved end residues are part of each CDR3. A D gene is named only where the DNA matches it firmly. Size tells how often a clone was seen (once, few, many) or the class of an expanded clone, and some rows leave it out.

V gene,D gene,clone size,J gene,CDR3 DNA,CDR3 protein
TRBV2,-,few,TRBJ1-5,TGTGCCAGCAGTGACCCTTTATTTCAGCCCCAGCATTTT,CASSDPLFQPQHF
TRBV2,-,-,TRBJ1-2,TGTGCCAGCAGTGAGGTGCGGGGACGAGGCTACACCTTC,CASSEVRGRGYTF
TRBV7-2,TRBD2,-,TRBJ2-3,TGTGCCAGCACGGGCGGGGGGGCCTGGACGCAGTATTTT,CASTGGGAWTQYF
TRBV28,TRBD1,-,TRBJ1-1,TGTGCCAGCAGAACAGGACAGGGATCCACTGAAGCTTTCTTT,CASRTGQGSTEAFF
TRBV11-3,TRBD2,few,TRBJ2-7,TGTGCCAGCAGCTTAGGTGCGGGGGGGCCCGTCGAGCAGTACTTC,CASSLGAGGPVEQYF
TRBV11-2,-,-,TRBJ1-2,TGTGCCAGCAGCCCGGGGTCCGGAAACTATGGCTACACCTTC,CASSPGSGNYGYTF
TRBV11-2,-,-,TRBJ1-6,TGTGCCAGCAGCTTAGGGGCGGGCTCCTATAATTCACCCCTCCACTTT,CASSLGAGSYNSPLHF
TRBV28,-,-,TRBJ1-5,TGTGCCAGCAGTTTGCCCACAGGGCGTAATCAGCCCCAGCATTTT,CASSLPTGRNQPQHF
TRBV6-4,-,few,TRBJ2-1,TGTGCCAGCAGTGTTGGCCTTTACAATGAGCAGTTCTTC,CASSVGLYNEQFF
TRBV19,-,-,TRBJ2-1,TGTGCCAGTGTAATCTCAGCGGATAGCTACAATGAGCAGTTCTTC,CASVISADSYNEQFF
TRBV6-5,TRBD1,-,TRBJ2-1,TGTGCCACCCGGACAGGGAAGGGCTACAATGAGCAGTTCTTC,CATRTGKGYNEQFF
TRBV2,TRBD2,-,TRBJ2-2,TGTGCCAGCAGTTGGACTAGCGCGAACACCGGGGAGCTGTTTTTT,CASSWTSANTGELFF
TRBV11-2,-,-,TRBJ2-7,TGTGCCAGCAGCTTAGCCCCTCTGTACGAGCAGTACTTC,CASSLAPLYEQYF
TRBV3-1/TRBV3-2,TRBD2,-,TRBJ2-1,TGTGCCAGCAGCCGACCGGGACTAACACACTCCTACAATGAGCAGTTCTTC,CASSRPGLTHSYNEQFF
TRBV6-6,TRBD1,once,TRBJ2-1,TGTGCCAGCAGCCCCGGGACAGAGGTCTACAATGAGCAGTTCTTC,CASSPGTEVYNEQFF
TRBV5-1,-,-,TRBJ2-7,TGCGCCAGCAGCGGCCAGGGTTTCGAGCAGTACTTC,CASSGQGFEQYF
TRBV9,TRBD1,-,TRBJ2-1,TGTGCCAGCAGCGTAGCCGGACAGGGAATAAGTGAGCAGTTCTTC,CASSVAGQGISEQFF
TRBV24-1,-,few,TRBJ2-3,TGTGCCACCAGTGATCCTCATGGACAGTCCTCAGATACGCAGTATTTT,CATSDPHGQSSDTQYF
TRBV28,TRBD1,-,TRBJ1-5,TGTGCCAGCAGTATGGGACAGCTTGATCAGCCCCAGCATTTT,CASSMGQLDQPQHF
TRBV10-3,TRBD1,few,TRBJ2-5,TGTGCCATCAGTGGGGGGACAGGGTACCAAGAGACCCAGTACTTC,CAISGGTGYQETQYF
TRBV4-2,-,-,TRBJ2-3,TGTGCCAGCAGCCAAGATCTCCTTGGCACAGATACGCAGTATTTT,CASSQDLLGTDTQYF